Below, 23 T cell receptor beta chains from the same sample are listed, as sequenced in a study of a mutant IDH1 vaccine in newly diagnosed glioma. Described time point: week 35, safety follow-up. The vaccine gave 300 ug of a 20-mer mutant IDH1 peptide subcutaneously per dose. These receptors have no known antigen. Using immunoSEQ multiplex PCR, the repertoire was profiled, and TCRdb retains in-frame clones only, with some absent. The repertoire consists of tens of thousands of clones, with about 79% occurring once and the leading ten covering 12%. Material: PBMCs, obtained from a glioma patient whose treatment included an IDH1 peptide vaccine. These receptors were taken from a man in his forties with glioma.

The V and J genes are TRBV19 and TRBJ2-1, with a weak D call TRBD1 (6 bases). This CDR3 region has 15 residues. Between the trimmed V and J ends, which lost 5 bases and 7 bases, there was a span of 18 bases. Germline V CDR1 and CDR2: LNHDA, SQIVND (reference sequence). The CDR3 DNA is TGTGCCAGTAGTGACTACAGGGCGGTGGGGAATGAGCAGTTCTTC. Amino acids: CASSDYRAVGNEQFF.

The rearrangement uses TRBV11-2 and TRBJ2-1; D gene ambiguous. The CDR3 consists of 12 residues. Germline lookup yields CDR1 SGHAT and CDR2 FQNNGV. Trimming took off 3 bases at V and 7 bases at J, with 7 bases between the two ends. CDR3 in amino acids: CASSFWGNEQFF. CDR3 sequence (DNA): TGTGCCAGCAGCTTCTGGGGAAATGAGCAGTTCTTC.

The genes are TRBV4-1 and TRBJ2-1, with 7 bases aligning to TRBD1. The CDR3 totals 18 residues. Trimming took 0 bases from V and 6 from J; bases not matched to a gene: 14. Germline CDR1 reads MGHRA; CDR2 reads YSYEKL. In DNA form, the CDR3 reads TGCGCCAGCAGCCAAGAATTTTTCGGGGCGCGGACAGGCAATGAGCAGTTCTTC. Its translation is CASSQEFFGARTGNEQFF.

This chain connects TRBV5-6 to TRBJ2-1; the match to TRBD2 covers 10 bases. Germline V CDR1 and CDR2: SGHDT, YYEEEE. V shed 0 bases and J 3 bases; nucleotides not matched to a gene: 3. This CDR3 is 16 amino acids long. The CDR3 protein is CASSLAGLADYNEQFF. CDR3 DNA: TGTGCCAGCAGCTTGGCAGGACTAGCGGACTACAATGAGCAGTTCTTC.

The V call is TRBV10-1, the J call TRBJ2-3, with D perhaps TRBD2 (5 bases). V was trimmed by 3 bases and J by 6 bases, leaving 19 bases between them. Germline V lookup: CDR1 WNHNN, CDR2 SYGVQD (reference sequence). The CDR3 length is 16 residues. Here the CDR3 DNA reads TGCGCCAGCAGTGACCGGGCCGGGATTTCTCTTGATACGCAGTATTTT. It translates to CASSDRAGISLDTQYF.

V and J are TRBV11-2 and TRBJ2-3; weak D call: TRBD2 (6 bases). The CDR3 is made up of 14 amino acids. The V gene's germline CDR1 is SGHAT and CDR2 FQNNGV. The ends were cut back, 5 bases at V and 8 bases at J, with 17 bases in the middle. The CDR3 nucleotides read TGTGCCAGCAGCCCCAATGGAGGGTTCGGTACGCAGTATTTT. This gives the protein CASSPNGGFGTQYF.

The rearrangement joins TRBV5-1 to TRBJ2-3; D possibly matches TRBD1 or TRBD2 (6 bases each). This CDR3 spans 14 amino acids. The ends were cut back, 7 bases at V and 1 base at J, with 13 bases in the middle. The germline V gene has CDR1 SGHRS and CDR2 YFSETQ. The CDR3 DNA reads TGCGCCAGCGTGGAGGAGGGGGGCACAGATACGCAGTATTTT. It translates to CASVEEGGTDTQYF.

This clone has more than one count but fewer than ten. The CDR3 spells CASSLTGDITEAFF. The CDR3 DNA reads TGTGCCAGCAGCTTGACAGGGGATATCACTGAAGCTTTCTTT. The J gene is TRBJ1-1, the V gene TRBV7-9, with TRBD1 matching over 8 bases. The ends lost 3 bases at V and 4 bases at J; junction bases unmatched: 4. CDR3 length: 14 residues. Germline values: CDR1 SEHNR, CDR2 FQNEAQ (reference sequence).

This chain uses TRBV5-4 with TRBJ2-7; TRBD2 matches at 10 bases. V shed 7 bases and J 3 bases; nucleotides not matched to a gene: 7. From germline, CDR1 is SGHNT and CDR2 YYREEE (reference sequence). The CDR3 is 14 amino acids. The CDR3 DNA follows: TGTGCCAGCGGCCGGACTAGCGGAGGCTACGAGCAGTACTTC. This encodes CASGRTSGGYEQYF.

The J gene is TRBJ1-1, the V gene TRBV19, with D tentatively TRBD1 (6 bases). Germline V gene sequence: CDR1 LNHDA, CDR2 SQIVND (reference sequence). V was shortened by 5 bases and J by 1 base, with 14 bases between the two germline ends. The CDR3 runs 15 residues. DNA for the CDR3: TGTGCCAGTAGTTCATACCCACAGGGGAACACTGAAGCTTTCTTT. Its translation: CASSSYPQGNTEAFF. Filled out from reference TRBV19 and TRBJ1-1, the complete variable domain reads DGGITQSPKYLFRKEGQNVTLSCEQNLNHDAMYWYRQDPGQGLRLIYYSQIVNDFQKGDIAEGYSVSREKKESFPLTVTSAQKNPTAFYLCASSSYPQGNTEAFFGQGTRLTVV.

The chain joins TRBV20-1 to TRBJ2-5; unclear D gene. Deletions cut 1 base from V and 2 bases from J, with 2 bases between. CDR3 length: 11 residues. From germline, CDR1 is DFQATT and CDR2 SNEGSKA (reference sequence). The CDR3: CSARGQETQYF. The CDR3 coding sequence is TGCAGTGCTAGAGGTCAAGAGACCCAGTACTTC.

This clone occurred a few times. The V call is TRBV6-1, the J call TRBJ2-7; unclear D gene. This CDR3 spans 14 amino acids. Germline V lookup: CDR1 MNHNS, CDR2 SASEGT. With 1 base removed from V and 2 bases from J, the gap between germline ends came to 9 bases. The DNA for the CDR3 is TGTGCCAGCAGTGAAGTGAACAGAGCCTACGAGCAGTACGTC. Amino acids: CASSEVNRAYEQYV.

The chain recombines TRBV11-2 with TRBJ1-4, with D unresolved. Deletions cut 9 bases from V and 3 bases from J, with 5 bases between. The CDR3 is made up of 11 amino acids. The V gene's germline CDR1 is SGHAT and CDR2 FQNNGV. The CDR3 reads CASSPNEKLFF. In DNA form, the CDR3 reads TGTGCCAGTTCTCCTAATGAAAAACTGTTTTTT.

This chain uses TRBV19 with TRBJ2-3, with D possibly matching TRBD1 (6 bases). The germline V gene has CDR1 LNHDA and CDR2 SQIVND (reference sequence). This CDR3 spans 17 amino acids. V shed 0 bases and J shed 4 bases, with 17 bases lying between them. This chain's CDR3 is CASSIDRSDSSPDTQYF. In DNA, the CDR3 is TGTGCCAGTAGTATAGATCGATCGGACAGTTCTCCAGATACGCAGTATTTT.

CDR3 sequence (DNA): TGCGCCAGCAGCCAAGATCCGGGGCTCAACTATGGCTACACCTTC. This gives the protein CASSQDPGLNYGYTF. The chain has TRBV4-1 and TRBJ1-2, with D possibly TRBD1 on 5 matching bases. V gave up 0 bases and J gave up 2 bases, with 10 bases separating them. CDR1 is MGHRA and CDR2 is YSYEKL in the germline V gene. The CDR3 length is 15 residues.

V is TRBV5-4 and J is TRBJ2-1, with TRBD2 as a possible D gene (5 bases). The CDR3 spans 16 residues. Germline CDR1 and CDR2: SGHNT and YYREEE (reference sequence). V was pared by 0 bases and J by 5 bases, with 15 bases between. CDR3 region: CASSLDEGLGDNEQFF. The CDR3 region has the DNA TGTGCCAGCAGCTTGGACGAAGGGCTGGGAGACAATGAGCAGTTCTTC.

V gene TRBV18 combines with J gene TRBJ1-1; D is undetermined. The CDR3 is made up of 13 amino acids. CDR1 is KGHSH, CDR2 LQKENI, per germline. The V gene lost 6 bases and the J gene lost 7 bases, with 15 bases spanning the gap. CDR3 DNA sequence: TGTGCCAGCTCGCCGCTAAAGGGAATTGAAGCTTTCTTT. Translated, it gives CASSPLKGIEAFF.

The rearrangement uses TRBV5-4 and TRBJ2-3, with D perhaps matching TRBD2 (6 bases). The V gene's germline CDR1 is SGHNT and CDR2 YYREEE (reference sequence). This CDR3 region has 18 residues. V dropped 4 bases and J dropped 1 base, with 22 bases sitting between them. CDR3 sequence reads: CASSPWAVGGPGTDTQYF. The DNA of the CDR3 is TGTGCCAGCAGCCCTTGGGCGGTGGGAGGTCCGGGCACAGATACGCAGTATTTT.

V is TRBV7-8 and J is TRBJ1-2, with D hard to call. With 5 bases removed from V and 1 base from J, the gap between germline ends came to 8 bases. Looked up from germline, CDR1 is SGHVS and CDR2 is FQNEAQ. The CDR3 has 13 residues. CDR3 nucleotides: TGTGCCAGCAGCCAGAGAAATAACTATGGCTACACCTTC. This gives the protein CASSQRNNYGYTF.

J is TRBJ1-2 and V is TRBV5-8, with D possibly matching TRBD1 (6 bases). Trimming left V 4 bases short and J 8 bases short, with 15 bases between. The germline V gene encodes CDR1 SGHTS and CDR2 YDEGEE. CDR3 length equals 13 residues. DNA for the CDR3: TGTGCCAGCAGCCTTACAGGGACGAGGGGCTACACCTTC. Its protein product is CASSLTGTRGYTF.

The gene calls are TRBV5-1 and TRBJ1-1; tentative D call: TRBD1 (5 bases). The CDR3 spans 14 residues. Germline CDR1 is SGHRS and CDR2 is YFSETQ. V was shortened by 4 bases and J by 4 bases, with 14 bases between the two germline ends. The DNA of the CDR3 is TGCGCCAGCAGCATCTCCCCCGGGGGCACTGAAGCTTTCTTT. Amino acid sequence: CASSISPGGTEAFF. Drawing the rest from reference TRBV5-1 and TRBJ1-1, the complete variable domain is KAGVTQTPRYLIKTRGQQVTLSCSPISGHRSVSWYQQTPGQGLQFLFEYFSETQRNKGNFPGRFSGRQFSNSRSEMNVSTLELGDSALYLCASSISPGGTEAFFGQGTRLTVV.

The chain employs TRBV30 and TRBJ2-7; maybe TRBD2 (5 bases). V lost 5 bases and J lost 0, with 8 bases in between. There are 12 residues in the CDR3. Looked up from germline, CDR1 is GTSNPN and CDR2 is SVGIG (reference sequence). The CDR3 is CAWGLSSYEQYV. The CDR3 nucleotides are TGTGCCTGGGGACTGTCCTCCTACGAGCAGTACGTC.

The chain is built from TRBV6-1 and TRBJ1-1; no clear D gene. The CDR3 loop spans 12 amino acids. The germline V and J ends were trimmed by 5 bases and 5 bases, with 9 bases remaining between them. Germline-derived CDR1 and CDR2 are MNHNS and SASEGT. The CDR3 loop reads CASSHGETEAFF. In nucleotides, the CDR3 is TGTGCCAGCAGTCACGGAGAGACTGAAGCTTTCTTT.